The present entry profiles one T cell receptor (beta chain) with its context. Its antigen is unknown. There are 18 residues in the CDR3. The germline gives CDR1 MNHEY, CDR2 SMNVEV (reference sequence). V was pared by 7 bases and J by 2 bases, with 24 bases between. The source of the sample is a study of OX40 agonist ivuxolimab in advanced cancers. Across the whole study: Six ivuxolimab dose levels, 0.01 to 10 mg/kg, were given intravenously every 2 weeks. Under the entry rules, prior anti-PD-1, anti-PD-L1 or anti-CTLA-4 therapy was allowed, and about 40% had some. Dose-escalation patients' cancers were hepatocellular carcinoma, melanoma, renal cell or head and neck cancer. Study-wide findings and caveats: Certain nonresponding patients likewise had low normalized T-cell clonal expansion.

TCRdb's copy holds only in-frame clones and misses some; the assay was immunoSEQ multiplex PCR. Of about 22,000 clones in the sample, roughly nine tenths were seen once. This TCR derives from an adult with an advanced solid tumor such as melanoma, head and neck, liver or kidney cancer. J is TRBJ2-1 and V is TRBV27; D might be TRBD2 (7 bases). This specimen was CD4+ or CD8+ T cells sorted from blood, taken in a trial of the OX40 agonist ivuxolimab. DNA for the CDR3: TGTGCCAGCACCACCTTTGATCGGACAGCGGGGACCTACAATGAGCAGTTCTTC. Protein sequence: CASTTFDRTAGTYNEQFF.